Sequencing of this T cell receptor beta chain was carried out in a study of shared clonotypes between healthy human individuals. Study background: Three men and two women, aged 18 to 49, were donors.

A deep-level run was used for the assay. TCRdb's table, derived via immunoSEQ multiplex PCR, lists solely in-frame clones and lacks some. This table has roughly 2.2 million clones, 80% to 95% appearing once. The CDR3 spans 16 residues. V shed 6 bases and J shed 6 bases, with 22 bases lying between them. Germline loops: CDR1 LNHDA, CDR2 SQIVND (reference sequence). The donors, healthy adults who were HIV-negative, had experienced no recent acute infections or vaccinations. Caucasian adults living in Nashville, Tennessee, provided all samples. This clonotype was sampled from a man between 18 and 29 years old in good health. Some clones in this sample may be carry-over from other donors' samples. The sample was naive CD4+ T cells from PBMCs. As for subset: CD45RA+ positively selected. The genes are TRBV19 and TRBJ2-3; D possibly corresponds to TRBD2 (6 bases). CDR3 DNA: TGTGCCAGTAGCCGGAGCGGGCAGGAATTCCCTGATACGCAGTATTTT. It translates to CASSRSGQEFPDTQYF.